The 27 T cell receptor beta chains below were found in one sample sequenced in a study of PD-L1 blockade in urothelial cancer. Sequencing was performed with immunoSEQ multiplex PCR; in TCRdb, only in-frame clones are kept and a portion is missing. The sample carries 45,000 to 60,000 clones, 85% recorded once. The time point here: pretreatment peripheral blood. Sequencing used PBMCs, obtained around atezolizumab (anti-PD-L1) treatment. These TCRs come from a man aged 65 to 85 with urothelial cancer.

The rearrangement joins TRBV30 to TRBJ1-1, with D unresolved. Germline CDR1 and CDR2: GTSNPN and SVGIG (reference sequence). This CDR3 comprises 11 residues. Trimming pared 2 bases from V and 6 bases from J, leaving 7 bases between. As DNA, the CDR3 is TGTGCCTGGAGTTGGCAGGCTGAAGCTTTCTTT. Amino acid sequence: CAWSWQAEAFF.

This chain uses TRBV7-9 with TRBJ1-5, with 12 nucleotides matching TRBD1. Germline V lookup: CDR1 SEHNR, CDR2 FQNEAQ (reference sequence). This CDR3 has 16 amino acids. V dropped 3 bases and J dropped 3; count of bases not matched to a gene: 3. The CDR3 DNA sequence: TGTGCCAGCAGCTTGGGGACAGGGGGCCTCAATCAGCCCCAGCATTTT. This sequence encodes CASSLGTGGLNQPQHF.

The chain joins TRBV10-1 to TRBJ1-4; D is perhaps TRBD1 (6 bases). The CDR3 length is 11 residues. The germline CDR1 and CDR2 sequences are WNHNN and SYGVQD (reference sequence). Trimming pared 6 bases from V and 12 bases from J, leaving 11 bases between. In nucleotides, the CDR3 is TGCGCCAGCAGCGGTCACAGGGAACTGTTTTTT. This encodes CASSGHRELFF.

The CDR3 reads CASSPEQRETQYF. CDR3 DNA sequence: TGTGCCAGCAGCCCCGAACAAAGAGAGACCCAGTACTTC. This chain connects TRBV11-1 to TRBJ2-5; D gene unclear. CDR1 and CDR2 from the germline V gene are SGHAT and FQDESV (reference sequence). V lost 5 bases, J lost 4 bases, and 11 bases lay in between. CDR3 length: 13 amino acids.

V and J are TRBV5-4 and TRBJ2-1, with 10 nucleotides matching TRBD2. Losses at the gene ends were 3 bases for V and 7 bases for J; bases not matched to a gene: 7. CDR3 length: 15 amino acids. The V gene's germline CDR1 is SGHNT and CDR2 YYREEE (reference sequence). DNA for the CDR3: TGTGCCAGCAGCTCTGGGACTAGCGAAGATAATGAGCAGTTCTTC. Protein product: CASSSGTSEDNEQFF.

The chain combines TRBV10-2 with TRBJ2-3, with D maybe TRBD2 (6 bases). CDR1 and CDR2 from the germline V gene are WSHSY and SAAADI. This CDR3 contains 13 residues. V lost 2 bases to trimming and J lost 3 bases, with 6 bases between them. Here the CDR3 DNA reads TGCGCCAGCAGTGAGGGAGGGACAGATACGCAGTATTTT. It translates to CASSEGGTDTQYF.

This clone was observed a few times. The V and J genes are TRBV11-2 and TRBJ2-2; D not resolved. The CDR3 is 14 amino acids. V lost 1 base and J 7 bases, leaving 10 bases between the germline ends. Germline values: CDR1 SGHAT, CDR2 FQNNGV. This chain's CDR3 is CASSLVFPFGELFF. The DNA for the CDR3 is TGTGCCAGCAGCTTAGTCTTCCCTTTCGGGGAGCTGTTTTTT.

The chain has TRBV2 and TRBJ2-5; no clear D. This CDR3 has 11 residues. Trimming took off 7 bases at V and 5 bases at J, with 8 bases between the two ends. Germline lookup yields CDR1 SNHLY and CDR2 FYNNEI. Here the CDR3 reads CASTSEETQYF. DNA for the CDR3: TGTGCCAGCACTTCCGAGGAGACCCAGTACTTC. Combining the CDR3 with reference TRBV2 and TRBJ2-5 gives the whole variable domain EPEVTQTPSHQVTQMGQEVILRCVPISNHLYFYWYRQILGQKVEFLVSFYNNEISEKSEIFDDQFSVERPDGSNFTLKIRSTKLEDSAMYFCASTSEETQYFGPGTRLLVL.

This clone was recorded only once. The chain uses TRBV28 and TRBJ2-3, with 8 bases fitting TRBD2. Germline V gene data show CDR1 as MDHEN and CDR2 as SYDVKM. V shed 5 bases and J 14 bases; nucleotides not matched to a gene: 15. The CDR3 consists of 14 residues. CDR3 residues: CASSPGGTGGYAYF. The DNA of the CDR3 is TGTGCCAGCAGTCCGGGGGGGACCGGGGGTTACGCGTATTTT.

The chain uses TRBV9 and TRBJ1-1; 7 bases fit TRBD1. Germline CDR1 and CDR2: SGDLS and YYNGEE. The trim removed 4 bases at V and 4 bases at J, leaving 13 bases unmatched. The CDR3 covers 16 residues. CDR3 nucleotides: TGTGCCAGCAGCTTCAGAGGAGGGGGCCCCGGCACTGAAGCTTTCTTT. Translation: CASSFRGGGPGTEAFF.

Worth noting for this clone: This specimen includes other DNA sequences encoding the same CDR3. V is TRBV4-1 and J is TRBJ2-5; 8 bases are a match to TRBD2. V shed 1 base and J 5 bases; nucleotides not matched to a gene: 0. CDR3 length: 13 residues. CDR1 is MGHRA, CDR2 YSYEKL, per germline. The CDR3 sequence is CASSQAGGETQYF. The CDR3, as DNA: TGCGCCAGCAGCCAAGCGGGGGGGGAGACCCAGTACTTC.

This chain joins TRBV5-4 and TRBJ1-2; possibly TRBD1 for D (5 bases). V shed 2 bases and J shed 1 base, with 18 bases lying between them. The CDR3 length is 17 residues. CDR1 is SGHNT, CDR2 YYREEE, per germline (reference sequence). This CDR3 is CASSLGGDLRINYGYTF. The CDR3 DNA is TGTGCCAGCAGCTTAGGCGGGGACCTTAGAATTAACTATGGCTACACCTTC.

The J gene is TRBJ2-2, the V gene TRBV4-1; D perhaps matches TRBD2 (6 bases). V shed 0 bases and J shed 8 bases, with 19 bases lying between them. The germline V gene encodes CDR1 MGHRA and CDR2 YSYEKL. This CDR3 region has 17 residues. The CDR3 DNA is TGCGCCAGCAGCCAAGACGTATGGGGGGATCGGTGGGGGGAGCTGTTTTTT. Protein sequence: CASSQDVWGDRWGELFF.

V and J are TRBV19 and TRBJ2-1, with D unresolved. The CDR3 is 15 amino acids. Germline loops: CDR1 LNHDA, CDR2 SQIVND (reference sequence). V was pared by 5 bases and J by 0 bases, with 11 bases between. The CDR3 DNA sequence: TGTGCCAGTAGTTCGTCGATTAGCTCCTACAATGAGCAGTTCTTC. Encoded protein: CASSSSISSYNEQFF. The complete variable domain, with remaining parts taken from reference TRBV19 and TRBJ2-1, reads DGGITQSPKYLFRKEGQNVTLSCEQNLNHDAMYWYRQDPGQGLRLIYYSQIVNDFQKGDIAEGYSVSREKKESFPLTVTSAQKNPTAFYLCASSSSISSYNEQFFGPGTRLTVL.

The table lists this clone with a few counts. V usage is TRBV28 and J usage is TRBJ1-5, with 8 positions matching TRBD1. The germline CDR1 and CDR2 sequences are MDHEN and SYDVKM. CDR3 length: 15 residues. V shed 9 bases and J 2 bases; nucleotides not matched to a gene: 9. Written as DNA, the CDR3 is TGTGCCAGTTCCATCAGGGGGCGAGGCAATCAGCCCCAGCATTTT. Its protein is CASSIRGRGNQPQHF.

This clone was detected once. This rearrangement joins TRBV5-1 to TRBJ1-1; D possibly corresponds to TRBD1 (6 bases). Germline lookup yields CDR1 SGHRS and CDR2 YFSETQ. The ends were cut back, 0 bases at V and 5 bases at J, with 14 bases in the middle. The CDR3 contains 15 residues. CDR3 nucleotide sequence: TGCGCCAGCAGCTTGGGGGGCAGGGGTTTAACTGAAGCTTTCTTT. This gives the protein CASSLGGRGLTEAFF.

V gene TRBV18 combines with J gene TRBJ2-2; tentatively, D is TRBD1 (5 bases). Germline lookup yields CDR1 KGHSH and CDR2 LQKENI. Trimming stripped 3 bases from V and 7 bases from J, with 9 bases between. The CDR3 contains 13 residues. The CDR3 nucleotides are TGTGCCAGCTCACCGGCAGGGATCGGGGAGCTGTTTTTT. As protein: CASSPAGIGELFF.

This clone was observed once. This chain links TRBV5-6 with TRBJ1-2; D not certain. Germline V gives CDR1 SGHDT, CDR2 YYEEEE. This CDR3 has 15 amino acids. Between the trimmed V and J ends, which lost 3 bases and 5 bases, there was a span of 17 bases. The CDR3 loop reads CASSSRPGFTYGYTF. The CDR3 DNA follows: TGTGCCAGCAGCTCCCGCCCGGGATTCACGTATGGCTACACCTTC. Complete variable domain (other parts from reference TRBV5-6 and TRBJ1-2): DAGVTQSPTHLIKTRGQQVTLRCSPKSGHDTVSWYQQALGQGPQFIFQYYEEEERQRGNFPDRFSGHQFPNYSSELNVNALLLGDSALYLCASSSRPGFTYGYTFGSGTRLTVV.

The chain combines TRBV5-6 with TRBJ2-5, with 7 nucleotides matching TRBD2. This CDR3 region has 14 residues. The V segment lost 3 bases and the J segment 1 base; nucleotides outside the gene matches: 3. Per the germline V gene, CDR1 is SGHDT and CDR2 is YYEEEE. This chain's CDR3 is CASSSSGTQETQYF. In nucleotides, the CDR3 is TGTGCCAGCAGCTCGAGCGGGACCCAAGAGACCCAGTACTTC.

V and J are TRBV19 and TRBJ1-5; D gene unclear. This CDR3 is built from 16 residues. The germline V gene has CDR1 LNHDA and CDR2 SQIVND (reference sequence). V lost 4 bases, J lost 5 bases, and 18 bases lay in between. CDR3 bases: TGTGCCAGTAGTAGGGAACAGCCAGAGGGCTATCAGCCCCAGCATTTT. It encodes CASSREQPEGYQPQHF.

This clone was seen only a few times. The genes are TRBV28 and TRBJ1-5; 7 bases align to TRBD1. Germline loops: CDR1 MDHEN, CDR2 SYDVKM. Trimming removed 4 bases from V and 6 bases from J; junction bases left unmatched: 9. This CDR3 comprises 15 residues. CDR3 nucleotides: TGTGCCAGCAGTTCCGCCCGACAGGGAGGTCAGCCCCAGCATTTT. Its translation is CASSSARQGGQPQHF.

The CDR3 loop reads CASGLAGIGVEQYF. Written as DNA, the CDR3 is TGCGCCAGTGGACTAGCGGGAATCGGAGTCGAGCAGTACTTC. The chain combines TRBV5-1 with TRBJ2-7, with 12 bases lining up with TRBD2. Germline trimming cut 8 bases from V and 6 bases from J; bases unmatched to any gene: 9. CDR1 is SGHRS, CDR2 YFSETQ, per germline. CDR3 size: 14 residues.

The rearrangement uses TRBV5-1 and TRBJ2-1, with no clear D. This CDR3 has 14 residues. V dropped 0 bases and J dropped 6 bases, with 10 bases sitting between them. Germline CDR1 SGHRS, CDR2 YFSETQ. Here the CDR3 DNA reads TGCGCCAGCAGCTTGGGAACGCTAGTCAATGAGCAGTTCTTC. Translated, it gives CASSLGTLVNEQFF.

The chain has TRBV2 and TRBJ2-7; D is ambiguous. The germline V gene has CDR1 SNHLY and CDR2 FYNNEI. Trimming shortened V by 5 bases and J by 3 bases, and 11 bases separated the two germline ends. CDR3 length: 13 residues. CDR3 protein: CASSLMRDYEQYF. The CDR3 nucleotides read TGTGCCAGCAGTTTGATGAGAGACTACGAGCAGTACTTC.

CDR3 protein: CASNNRGQPQHF. For the CDR3, the DNA is TGTGCCAGTAATAACAGGGGACAGCCCCAGCATTTT. This chain uses TRBV19 with TRBJ1-5, with 7 bases lining up with TRBD1. The germline CDR1 and CDR2 sequences are LNHDA and SQIVND (reference sequence). This CDR3 has 12 residues. V trimming: 7 bases; J trimming: 7 bases; junction bases outside the gene matches: 4.

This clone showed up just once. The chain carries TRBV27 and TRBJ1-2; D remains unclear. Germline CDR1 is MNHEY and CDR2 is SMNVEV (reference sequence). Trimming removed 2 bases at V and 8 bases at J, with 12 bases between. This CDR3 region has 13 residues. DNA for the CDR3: TGTGCCAGCAGTTTAACGGGGATAGGAGGCTACACCTTC. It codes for CASSLTGIGGYTF.

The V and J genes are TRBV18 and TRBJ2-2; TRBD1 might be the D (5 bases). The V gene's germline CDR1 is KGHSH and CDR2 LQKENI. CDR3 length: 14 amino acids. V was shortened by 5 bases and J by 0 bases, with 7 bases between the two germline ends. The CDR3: CASSTTANTGELFF. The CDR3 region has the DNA TGTGCCAGCTCAACGACAGCGAACACCGGGGAGCTGTTTTTT.